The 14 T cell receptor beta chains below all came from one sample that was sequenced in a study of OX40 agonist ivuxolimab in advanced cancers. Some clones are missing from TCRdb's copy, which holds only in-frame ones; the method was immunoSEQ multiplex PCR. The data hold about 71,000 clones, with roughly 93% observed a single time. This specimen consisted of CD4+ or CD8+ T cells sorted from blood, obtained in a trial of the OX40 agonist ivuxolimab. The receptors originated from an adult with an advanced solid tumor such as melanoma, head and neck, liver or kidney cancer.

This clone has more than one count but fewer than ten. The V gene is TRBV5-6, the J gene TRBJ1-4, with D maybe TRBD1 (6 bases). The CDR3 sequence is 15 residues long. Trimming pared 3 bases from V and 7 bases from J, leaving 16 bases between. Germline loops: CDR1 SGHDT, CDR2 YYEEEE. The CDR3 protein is CASSSEGRGVEKLFF. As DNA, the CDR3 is TGTGCCAGCAGCTCGGAGGGCAGGGGTGTTGAAAAACTGTTTTTT.

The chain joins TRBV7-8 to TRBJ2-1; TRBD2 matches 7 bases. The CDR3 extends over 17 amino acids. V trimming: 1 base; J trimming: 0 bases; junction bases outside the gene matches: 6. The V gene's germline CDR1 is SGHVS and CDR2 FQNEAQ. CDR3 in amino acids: CASSLGAGGSSYNEQFF. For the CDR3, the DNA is TGTGCCAGCAGCTTAGGGGCGGGCGGGAGCTCCTACAATGAGCAGTTCTTC.

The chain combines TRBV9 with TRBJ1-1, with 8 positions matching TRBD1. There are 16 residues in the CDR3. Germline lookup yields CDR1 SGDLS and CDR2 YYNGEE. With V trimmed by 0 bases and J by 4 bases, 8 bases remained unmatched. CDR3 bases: TGTGCCAGCAGCGTAGCCCGACAGGGGCCGGGCACTGAAGCTTTCTTT. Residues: CASSVARQGPGTEAFF. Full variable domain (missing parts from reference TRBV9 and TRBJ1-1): DSGVTQTPKHLITATGQRVTLRCSPRSGDLSVYWYQQSLDQGLQFLIQYYNGEERAKGNILERFSAQQFPDLHSELNLSSLELGDSALYFCASSVARQGPGTEAFFGQGTRLTVV.

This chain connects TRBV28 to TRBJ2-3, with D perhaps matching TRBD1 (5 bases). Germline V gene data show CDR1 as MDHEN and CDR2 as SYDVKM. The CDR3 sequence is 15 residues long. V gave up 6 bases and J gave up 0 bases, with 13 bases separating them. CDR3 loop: CASRPFDSSTDTQYF. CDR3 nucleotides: TGTGCCAGCAGACCTTTCGACAGCAGCACAGATACGCAGTATTTT.

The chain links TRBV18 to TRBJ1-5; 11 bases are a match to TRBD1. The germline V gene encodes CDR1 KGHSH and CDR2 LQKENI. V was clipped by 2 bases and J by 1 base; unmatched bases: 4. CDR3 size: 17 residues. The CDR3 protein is CASSPDGQGASNQPQHF. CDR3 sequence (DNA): TGTGCCAGCTCACCAGACGGACAGGGGGCAAGCAATCAGCCCCAGCATTTT.

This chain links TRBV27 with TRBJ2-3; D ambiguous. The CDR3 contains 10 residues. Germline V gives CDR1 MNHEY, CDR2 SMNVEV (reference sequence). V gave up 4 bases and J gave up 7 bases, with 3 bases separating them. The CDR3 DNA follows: TGTGCCAGCAGTTCGTATACGCAGTATTTT. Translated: CASSSYTQYF.

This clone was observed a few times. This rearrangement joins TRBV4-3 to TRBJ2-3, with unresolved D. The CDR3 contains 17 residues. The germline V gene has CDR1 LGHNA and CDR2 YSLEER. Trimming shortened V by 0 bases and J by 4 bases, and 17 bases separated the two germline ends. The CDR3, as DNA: TGCGCCAGCAGCCAAGAGGGAACGGACCCAACGGCAGATACGCAGTATTTT. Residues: CASSQEGTDPTADTQYF.

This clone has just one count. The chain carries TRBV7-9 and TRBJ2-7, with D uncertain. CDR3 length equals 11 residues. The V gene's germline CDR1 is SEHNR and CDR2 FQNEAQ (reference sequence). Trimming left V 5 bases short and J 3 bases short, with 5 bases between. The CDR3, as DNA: TGTGCCAGCAGCGGGGACTACGAGCAGTACTTC. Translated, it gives CASSGDYEQYF.

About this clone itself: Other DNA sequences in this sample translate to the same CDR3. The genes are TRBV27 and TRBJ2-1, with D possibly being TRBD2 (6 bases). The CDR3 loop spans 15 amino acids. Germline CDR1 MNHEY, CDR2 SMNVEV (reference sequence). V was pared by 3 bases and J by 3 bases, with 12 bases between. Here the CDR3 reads CASSLSGTGYNEQFF. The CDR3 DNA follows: TGTGCCAGCAGTTTGTCCGGGACTGGCTACAATGAGCAGTTCTTC.

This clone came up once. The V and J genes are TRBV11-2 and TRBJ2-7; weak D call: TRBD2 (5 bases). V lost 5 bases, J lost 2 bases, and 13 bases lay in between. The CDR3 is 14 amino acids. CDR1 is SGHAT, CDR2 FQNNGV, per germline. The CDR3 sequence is CASSQEGPPYEQYF. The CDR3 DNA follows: TGTGCCAGCAGCCAAGAGGGTCCCCCCTACGAGCAGTACTTC.

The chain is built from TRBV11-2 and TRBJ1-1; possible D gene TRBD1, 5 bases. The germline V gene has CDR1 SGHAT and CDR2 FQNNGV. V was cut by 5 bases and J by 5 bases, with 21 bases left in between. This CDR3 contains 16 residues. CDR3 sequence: CASSPKVGGRYTEAFF. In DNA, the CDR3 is TGTGCCAGCAGCCCCAAGGTCGGGGGAAGGTATACTGAAGCTTTCTTT.

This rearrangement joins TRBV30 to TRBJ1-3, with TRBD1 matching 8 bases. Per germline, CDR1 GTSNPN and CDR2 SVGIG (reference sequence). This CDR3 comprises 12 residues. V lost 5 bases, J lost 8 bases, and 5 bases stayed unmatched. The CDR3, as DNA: TGTGCCTGGCGACAGGGGCTGGACACCATATATTTT. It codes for CAWRQGLDTIYF.

The CDR3 loop is CASSLSSGYSTDTQYF. The CDR3 DNA reads TGTGCCAGCAGTTTATCGAGCGGATATAGCACAGATACGCAGTATTTT. This chain connects TRBV27 to TRBJ2-3; D is perhaps TRBD2 (5 bases). The CDR3 totals 16 residues. Germline V lookup: CDR1 MNHEY, CDR2 SMNVEV (reference sequence). Trimming cost V 0 bases and J 0 bases, with 10 bases left between them.

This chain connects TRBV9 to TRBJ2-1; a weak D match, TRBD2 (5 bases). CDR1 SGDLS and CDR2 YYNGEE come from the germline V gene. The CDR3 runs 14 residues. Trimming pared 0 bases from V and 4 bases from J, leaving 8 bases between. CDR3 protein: CASSVDRDYNEQFF. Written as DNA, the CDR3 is TGTGCCAGCAGCGTAGATCGGGATTACAATGAGCAGTTCTTC.